The clone carrying this T cell receptor (beta chain) was seen once. Germline V gives CDR1 SGHAT, CDR2 FQNNGV. The CDR3 is 13 amino acids. Trimming removed 5 bases from V and 4 bases from J, with 10 bases in between. TCRdb's table, derived via immunoSEQ multiplex PCR, lists solely in-frame clones and lacks some. The sample lists fewer than 85,000 clones; 85% to 90% were seen once. These data are taken from a study of cytomegalovirus exposure and HLA in healthy donors. The receptor was isolated from a woman in her late teens or twenties in good health and CMV-seropositive. The chain links TRBV11-2 to TRBJ2-3; D perhaps matches TRBD1 (5 bases). Sequenced: PBMCs. The CDR3 nucleotides read TGTGCCAGCAGCCAGGACATAGCAGATACGCAGTATTTT. Protein: CASSQDIADTQYF.